Sequencing of this TCR beta chain was carried out in a study of shared clonotypes between healthy human individuals. Assay used: immunoSEQ multiplex PCR; TCRdb lists only in-frame clones, some missing. The table records around 640,000 clones, around 96% of them present only once. CDR1 and CDR2 from the germline V gene are SGDLS and YYNGEE. V was trimmed by 2 bases and J by 3 bases, leaving 17 bases between them. This CDR3 is built from 16 residues. CD45RO-negative CD8 cells positively selected for CCR7 made up the naive population, which excluded terminally differentiated effector memory CD45RA+ cells.

This clonotype was sampled from a woman younger than 45 in good health. The chain employs TRBV9 and TRBJ1-1; D unresolved. Sample: naive CD8+ T cells sorted from blood. CDR3 residues: CASSVTPDLFYTEAFF. CDR3 nucleotide sequence: TGTGCCAGCAGCGTTACACCCGACCTCTTCTACACTGAAGCTTTCTTT.